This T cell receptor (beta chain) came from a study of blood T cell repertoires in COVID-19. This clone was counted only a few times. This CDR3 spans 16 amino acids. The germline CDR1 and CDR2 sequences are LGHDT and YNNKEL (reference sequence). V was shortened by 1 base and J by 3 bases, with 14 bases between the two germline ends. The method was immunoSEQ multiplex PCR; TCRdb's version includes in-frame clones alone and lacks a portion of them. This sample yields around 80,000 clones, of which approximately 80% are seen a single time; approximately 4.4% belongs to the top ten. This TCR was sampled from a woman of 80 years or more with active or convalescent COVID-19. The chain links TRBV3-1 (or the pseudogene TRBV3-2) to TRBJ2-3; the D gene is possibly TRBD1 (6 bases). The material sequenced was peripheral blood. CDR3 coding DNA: TGTGCCAGCAGCCAAGTTTTCAGGGGCCGAACAGATACGCAGTATTTT. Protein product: CASSQVFRGRTDTQYF.